The 19 T cell receptor beta chains below all came from one sample that was sequenced in a study of shared clonotypes between healthy human individuals (TCRdb year 2020). The method behind the library was the immunoSEQ multiplex PCR assay. TCRdb carries this immuneACCESS record with in-frame sequences only. Its versions omit some clonotypes, under half of them owing to an unresolved V gene in the studies checked, with the rest unexplained. This sample is represented by some 2,100,000 clones; 90% to 95% of them were singletons. The ten largest clonotypes hold around 1.7% of the sample. CD8 naive samples were obtained by positive selection for CCR7 among CD45RO-negative cells, yielding a CD45RA+CCR7+ population from which TemRA cells were excluded. The sample was naive CD8+ T cells from PBMCs. Read against the paper, the sample's cell subset or site label means: CD45RA+CCR7+. Receptors originate from a man aged 18 to 35 in good health. Some clones in this sample may be carry-over from other donors' samples.

This chain links TRBV10-3 with TRBJ2-5; 11 nucleotides match TRBD2. The germline V gene encodes CDR1 ENHRY and CDR2 SYGVKD. The junction had 5 bases not matched to a gene; V was cut back by 6 bases and J by 2 bases. This CDR3 spans 15 amino acids. The CDR3 loop reads CAIRTGLAVQETQYF. The DNA of the CDR3 is TGTGCCATCAGAACGGGACTAGCGGTTCAAGAGACCCAGTACTTC.

The chain combines TRBV9 with TRBJ2-2; D is perhaps TRBD2 (5 bases). In germline, CDR1 is SGDLS, CDR2 YYNGEE. The CDR3 has 13 residues. V was clipped by 4 bases and J by 7 bases, with 11 bases between them. The CDR3 bases are TGTGCCAGCAGCTTTACTAGTATCGGGGAGCTGTTTTTT. It encodes CASSFTSIGELFF.

For this clone: Additional DNA sequences in this sample encode the identical CDR3. This chain joins TRBV27 and TRBJ2-7; no reliable D call. The CDR3 contains 13 residues. Trimming left V 2 bases short and J 2 bases short, with 7 bases between. Per the germline V gene, CDR1 is MNHEY and CDR2 is SMNVEV (reference sequence). Here the CDR3 DNA reads TGTGCCAGCAGTTTAGGGCGGACCTACGAGCAGTACTTC. Amino acid sequence: CASSLGRTYEQYF.

This chain links TRBV9 with TRBJ2-1, with TRBD2 matching over 13 bases. Germline V lookup: CDR1 SGDLS, CDR2 YYNGEE. This CDR3 contains 17 residues. J gave up 2 bases and V 3 bases, and 5 bases lay outside the gene matches. The CDR3 here is CASSDRTSGGPYNEQFF. CDR3 bases: TGTGCCAGCAGCGACCGGACTAGCGGGGGCCCCTACAATGAGCAGTTCTTC.

J is TRBJ1-1 and V is TRBV11-2, with D possibly being TRBD1 (6 bases). Germline V gene sequence: CDR1 SGHAT, CDR2 FQNNGV. The V end lost 10 bases, the J end lost 2 bases, and 11 bases lay between the germline ends. This CDR3 is built from 12 residues. DNA for the CDR3: TGTGCCACGAGACAGGTCAACACTGAAGCTTTCTTT. Translation: CATRQVNTEAFF. The full variable domain, in which reference TRBV11-2 and TRBJ1-1 provide the parts outside the CDR3, is EAGVAQSPRYKIIEKRQSVAFWCNPISGHATLYWYQQILGQGPKLLIQFQNNGVVDDSQLPKDRFSAERLKGVDSTLKIQPAKLEDSAVYLCATRQVNTEAFFGQGTRLTVV.

The V call is TRBV7-9, the J call TRBJ2-1; 7 positions match TRBD1. The V and J ends lost 0 bases and 5 bases, in that order; junction bases with no gene match: 1. The CDR3 length is 14 residues. Per germline, CDR1 SEHNR and CDR2 FQNEAQ (reference sequence). This chain's CDR3 is CASSLADRDNEQFF. For the CDR3, the DNA is TGTGCCAGCAGCTTAGCTGACAGGGACAATGAGCAGTTCTTC.

J is TRBJ2-3 and V is TRBV5-1, with a weak D call TRBD2 (6 bases). This CDR3 region has 15 residues. With 1 base removed from V and 6 bases from J, the gap between germline ends came to 15 bases. Germline V gene sequence: CDR1 SGHRS, CDR2 YFSETQ. The CDR3 nucleotides read TGCGCCAGCAGCTTGACTAGCACCCTGGGGGATACGCAGTATTTT. This gives the protein CASSLTSTLGDTQYF.

This clone appeared a single time. This chain connects TRBV7-8 to TRBJ2-1, with a tentative D call TRBD1 (5 bases). V was clipped by 1 base and J by 5 bases, with 24 bases between them. CDR1 and CDR2 from the germline V gene are SGHVS and FQNEAQ. This CDR3 is 19 amino acids long. CDR3 protein: CASSLGVPRLGQANNEQFF. The CDR3 region has the DNA TGTGCCAGCAGCTTAGGAGTACCCCGACTGGGGCAGGCCAACAATGAGCAGTTCTTC. Complete variable domain (other parts from reference TRBV7-8 and TRBJ2-1): GAGVSQSPRYKVAKRGQDVALRCDPISGHVSLFWYQQALGQGPEFLTYFQNEAQLDKSGLPSDRFFAERPEGSVSTLKIQRTQQEDSAVYLCASSLGVPRLGQANNEQFFGPGTRLTVL.

Concerning this clone: Other DNA sequences in the same sample also yield this CDR3. The chain combines TRBV7-9 with TRBJ2-7; 12 positions match TRBD2. There are 15 residues in the CDR3. Germline CDR1 and CDR2: SEHNR and FQNEAQ (reference sequence). Trimming removed 4 bases from V and 4 bases from J; junction bases left unmatched: 5. The CDR3 here is CASSSGTSGSYEQYF. The CDR3 DNA reads TGTGCCAGCAGCTCCGGGACTAGCGGGTCTTACGAGCAGTACTTC.

V usage is TRBV6-5 and J usage is TRBJ1-1; D is ambiguous. Germline V gene data show CDR1 as MNHEY and CDR2 as SVGAGI. The CDR3 consists of 14 residues. V was pared by 3 bases and J by 5 bases, with 13 bases between. The CDR3 DNA sequence: TGTGCCAGCAGTTATTGGTGGCGAGGTACTGAAGCTTTCTTT. The encoded protein is CASSYWWRGTEAFF.

The chain has TRBV10-2 and TRBJ2-6; no reliable D call. V lost 1 base to trimming and J lost 4 bases, with 11 bases between them. Germline CDR1 WSHSY, CDR2 SAAADI. This CDR3 is 16 amino acids long. The CDR3 spells CASSELGSWGANVLTF. In DNA, the CDR3 is TGCGCCAGCAGTGAGTTGGGGTCGTGGGGGGCCAACGTCCTGACTTTC.

This clone was detected only once. This chain joins TRBV27 and TRBJ2-1; D might be TRBD1 or TRBD2, each matching 5 bases. Germline-derived CDR1 and CDR2 are MNHEY and SMNVEV (reference sequence). This CDR3 contains 11 residues. V shed 7 bases and J shed 11 bases, with 12 bases lying between them. CDR3: CASNLPGQQFF. The CDR3 DNA follows: TGTGCCAGCAATCTACCGGGGCAGCAGTTCTTC.

This clone showed up just once. J is TRBJ2-3 and V is TRBV6-1; 9 bases align to TRBD2. The trim removed 3 bases at V and 0 bases at J, leaving 4 bases unmatched. The CDR3 has 16 residues. CDR1 and CDR2 from the germline V gene are MNHNS and SASEGT. The CDR3 nucleotides read TGTGCCAGCAGTGAGCGGGGGGGAGGGAGCACAGATACGCAGTATTTT. This sequence encodes CASSERGGGSTDTQYF.

J is TRBJ2-6 and V is TRBV9, with D unclear. Germline CDR1 SGDLS, CDR2 YYNGEE. Trimming stripped 5 bases from V and 1 base from J, with 13 bases between. There are 16 residues in the CDR3. CDR3 DNA sequence: TGTGCCAGCAGGGGGAATTATCTATCTGGGGCCAACGTCCTGACTTTC. Translated: CASRGNYLSGANVLTF.

This clone is a singleton in its sample. This chain uses TRBV7-9 with TRBJ1-2; TRBD1 is a possible D gene (5 bases). Per the germline V gene, CDR1 is SEHNR and CDR2 is FQNEAQ (reference sequence). CDR3 length: 15 residues. Trimming pared 0 bases from V and 1 base from J, leaving 9 bases between. CDR3 nucleotides: TGTGCCAGCAGCTTAGCTTTCAGGGATAACTATGGCTACACCTTC. This translates into CASSLAFRDNYGYTF.

The chain combines TRBV11-2 with TRBJ2-7, with TRBD1 matching over 8 bases. With V trimmed by 0 bases and J by 4 bases, 11 bases remained unmatched. The CDR3 has 17 amino acids. The germline V gene has CDR1 SGHAT and CDR2 FQNNGV. CDR3 region: CASSLDGTGARRYEQYF. The CDR3 region has the DNA TGTGCCAGCAGCTTAGATGGGACAGGCGCAAGGCGGTACGAGCAGTACTTC. The whole variable domain, remainder taken from reference TRBV11-2 and TRBJ2-7, is EAGVAQSPRYKIIEKRQSVAFWCNPISGHATLYWYQQILGQGPKLLIQFQNNGVVDDSQLPKDRFSAERLKGVDSTLKIQPAKLEDSAVYLCASSLDGTGARRYEQYFGPGTRLTVT.

The genes are TRBV7-9 and TRBJ2-1; D unresolved. The CDR3 is 17 residues long. CDR1 SEHNR and CDR2 FQNEAQ come from the germline V gene (reference sequence). With 6 bases removed from V and 3 bases from J, the gap between germline ends came to 21 bases. In DNA, the CDR3 is TGTGCCAGCAGGCCCATCATGGTCCAGATTAACTACAATGAGCAGTTCTTC. This codes for CASRPIMVQINYNEQFF.

This clone occurred a few times. The V gene is TRBV6-1, the J gene TRBJ2-7, with a tentative D call TRBD1 (5 bases). Germline CDR1 MNHNS, CDR2 SASEGT. Trimming shortened V by 7 bases and J by 0 bases, and 13 bases separated the two germline ends. This CDR3 has 14 residues. The CDR3 region has the DNA TGTGCCAGCACCGAAGACAGAAGCTCCTACGAGCAGTACTTC. Translating it yields CASTEDRSSYEQYF.

J is TRBJ1-1 and V is TRBV15; D uncertain. Germline-derived CDR1 and CDR2 are LNHNV and YYDKDF (reference sequence). The CDR3 has 14 amino acids. Trimming took 5 bases from V and 2 from J, leaving 12 bases between them. CDR3 protein: CATSPRRINTEAFF. DNA of the CDR3: TGTGCCACCAGCCCTCGTCGGATCAACACTGAAGCTTTCTTT.